This T cell receptor (beta chain) was retrieved from a study of T cell repertoires in cytomegalovirus infection. Whole-study context: Public signatures in TCR beta pointed to CMV infection and matching HLA type. Study-level results: Predominance within the ex vivo response was attributable to HLA-C-restricted CMV-specific TCR beta clonotypes.

TCRdb analysed the reads with MiXCR anew, one entry per CDR3 protein. The repertoire holds about 300,000 distinct CDR3 sequences, with 9.6% as singletons. This CDR3 is built from 14 residues. Trimming stripped 2 bases from V and 1 base from J, with 8 bases between. The germline V gene has CDR1 MDHEN and CDR2 SYDVKM. A note on this clonotype: The antigen is unknown.

The receptor was isolated from a human donor in good health (CMV status not recorded). Some clones in this sample may be carry-over from other donors' samples. This rearrangement joins TRBV28 to TRBJ1-1; unclear D gene. Sequenced input: PBMCs. CDR3 DNA: TGTGCCAGCAGTTTACCCATTCAGAACACTGAAGCTTTCTTT. It translates to CASSLPIQNTEAFF.